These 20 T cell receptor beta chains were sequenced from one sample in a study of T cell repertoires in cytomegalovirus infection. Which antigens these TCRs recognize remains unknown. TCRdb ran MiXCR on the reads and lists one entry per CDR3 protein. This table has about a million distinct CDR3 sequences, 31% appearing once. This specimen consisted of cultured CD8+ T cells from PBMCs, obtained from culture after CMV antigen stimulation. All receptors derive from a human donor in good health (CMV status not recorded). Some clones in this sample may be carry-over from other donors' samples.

CDR3 DNA sequence: TGTGCCAGCAGTGAATCGAGTTTCACCGGGGAGCTGTTTTTT. Its translation: CASSESSFTGELFF. The chain carries TRBV25-1 and TRBJ2-2; D not resolved. V was clipped by 1 base and J by 4 bases, with 7 bases between them. There are 14 residues in the CDR3. CDR1 and CDR2 (germline): MGHDK, SYGVNS.

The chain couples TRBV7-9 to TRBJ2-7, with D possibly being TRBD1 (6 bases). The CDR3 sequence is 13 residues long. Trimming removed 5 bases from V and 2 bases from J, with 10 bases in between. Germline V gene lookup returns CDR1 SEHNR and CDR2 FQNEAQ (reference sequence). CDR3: CASSAGVPYEQYV. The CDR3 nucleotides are TGTGCCAGCAGCGCAGGGGTCCCCTACGAGCAGTACGTC.

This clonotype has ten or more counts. CDR3 residues: CASSHAPGQETQYF. CDR3 coding DNA: TGTGCCAGCAGTCATGCTCCAGGCCAAGAGACCCAGTACTTC. The chain recombines TRBV6-1 with TRBJ2-5; D uncertain. CDR3 length: 14 residues. CDR1 and CDR2 (germline): MNHNS, SASEGT. V dropped 5 bases and J dropped 1 base, with 11 bases sitting between them.

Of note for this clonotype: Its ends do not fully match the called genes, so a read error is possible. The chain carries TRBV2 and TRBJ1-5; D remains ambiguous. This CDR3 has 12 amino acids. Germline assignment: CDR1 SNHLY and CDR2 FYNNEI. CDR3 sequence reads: CASSEEGGGQNF. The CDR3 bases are TGTGCCAGCAGTGAAGAAGGTGGCGGTCAGAATTTT.

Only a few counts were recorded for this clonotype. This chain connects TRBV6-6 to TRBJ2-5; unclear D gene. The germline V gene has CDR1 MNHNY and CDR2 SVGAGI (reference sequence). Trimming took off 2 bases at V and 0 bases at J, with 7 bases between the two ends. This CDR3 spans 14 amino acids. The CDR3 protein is CASSYTEYQETQYF. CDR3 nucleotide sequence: TGTGCCAGCAGTTACACAGAGTACCAAGAGACCCAGTACTTC.

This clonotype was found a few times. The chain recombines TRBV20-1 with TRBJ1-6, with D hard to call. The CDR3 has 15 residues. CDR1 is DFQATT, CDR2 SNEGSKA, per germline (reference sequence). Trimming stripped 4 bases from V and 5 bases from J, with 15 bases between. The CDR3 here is CSAKTGPYDNSPLHF. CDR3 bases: TGCAGTGCTAAAACCGGGCCCTATGATAATTCACCCCTCCACTTT.

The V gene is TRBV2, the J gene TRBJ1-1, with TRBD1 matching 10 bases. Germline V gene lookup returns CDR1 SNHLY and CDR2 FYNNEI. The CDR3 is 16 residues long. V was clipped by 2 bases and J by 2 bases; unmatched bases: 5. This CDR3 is CASSEPRQGANTEAFF. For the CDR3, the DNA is TGTGCCAGCAGTGAACCCCGACAGGGGGCAAACACTGAAGCTTTCTTT.

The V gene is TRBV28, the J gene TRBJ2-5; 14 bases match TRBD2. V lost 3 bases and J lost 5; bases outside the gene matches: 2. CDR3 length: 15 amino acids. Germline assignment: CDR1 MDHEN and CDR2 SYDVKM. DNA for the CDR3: TGTGCCAGCAGTTTGACTAGCGGGGGGGCGGAGACCCAGTACTTC. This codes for CASSLTSGGAETQYF.

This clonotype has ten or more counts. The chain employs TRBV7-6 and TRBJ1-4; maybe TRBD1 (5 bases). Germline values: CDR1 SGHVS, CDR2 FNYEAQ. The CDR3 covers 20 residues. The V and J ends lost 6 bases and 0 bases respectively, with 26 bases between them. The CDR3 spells CASSLTRGAGKSSTNEKLFF. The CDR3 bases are TGTGCCAGCAGTCTAACCCGGGGCGCAGGCAAGTCGTCAACTAATGAAAAACTGTTTTTT.

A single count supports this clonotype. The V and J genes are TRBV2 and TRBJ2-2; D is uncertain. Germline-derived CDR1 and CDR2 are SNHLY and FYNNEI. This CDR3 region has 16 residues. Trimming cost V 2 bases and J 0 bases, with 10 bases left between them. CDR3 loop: CASSENRSPNTGELFF. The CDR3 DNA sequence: TGTGCCAGCAGTGAAAACCGTAGCCCGAACACCGGGGAGCTGTTTTTT. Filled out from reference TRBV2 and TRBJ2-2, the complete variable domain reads EPEVTQTPSHQVTQMGQEVILRCVPISNHLYFYWYRQILGQKVEFLVSFYNNEISEKSEIFDDQFSVERPDGSNFTLKIRSTKLEDSAMYFCASSENRSPNTGELFFGEGSRLTVL.

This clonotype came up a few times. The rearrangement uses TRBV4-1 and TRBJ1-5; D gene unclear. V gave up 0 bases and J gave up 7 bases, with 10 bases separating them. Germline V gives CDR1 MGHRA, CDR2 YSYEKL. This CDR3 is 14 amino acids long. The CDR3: CASSQEGGGQPQHF. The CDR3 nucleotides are TGCGCCAGCAGCCAAGAAGGTGGAGGACAGCCCCAGCATTTT.

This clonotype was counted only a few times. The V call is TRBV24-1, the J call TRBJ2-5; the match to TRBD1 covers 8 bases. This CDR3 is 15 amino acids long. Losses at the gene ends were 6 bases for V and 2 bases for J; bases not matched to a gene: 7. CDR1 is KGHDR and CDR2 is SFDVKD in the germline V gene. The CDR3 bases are TGTGCCACCAGTCCCTATGGACAGGGACAAGAGACCCAGTACTTC. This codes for CATSPYGQGQETQYF.

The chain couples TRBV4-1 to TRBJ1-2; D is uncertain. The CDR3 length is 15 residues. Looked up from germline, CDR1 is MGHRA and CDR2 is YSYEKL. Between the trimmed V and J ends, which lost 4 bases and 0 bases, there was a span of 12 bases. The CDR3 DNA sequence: TGCGCCAGCAGCCTCAACAGTGTTACTAACTATGGCTACACCTTC. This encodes CASSLNSVTNYGYTF.

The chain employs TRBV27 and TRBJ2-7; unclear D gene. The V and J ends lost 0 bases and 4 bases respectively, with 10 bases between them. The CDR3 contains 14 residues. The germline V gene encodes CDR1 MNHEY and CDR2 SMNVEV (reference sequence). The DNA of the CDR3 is TGTGCCAGCAGTTTATCCTCCTCCCCTTACGAGCAGTACTTC. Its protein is CASSLSSSPYEQYF.

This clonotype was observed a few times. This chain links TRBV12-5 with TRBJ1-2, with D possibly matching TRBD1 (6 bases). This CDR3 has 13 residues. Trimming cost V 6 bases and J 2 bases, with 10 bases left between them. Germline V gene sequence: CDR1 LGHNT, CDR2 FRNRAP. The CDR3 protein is CASGQGPNYGYTF. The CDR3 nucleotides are TGTGCTAGTGGCCAGGGGCCGAACTATGGCTACACCTTC.

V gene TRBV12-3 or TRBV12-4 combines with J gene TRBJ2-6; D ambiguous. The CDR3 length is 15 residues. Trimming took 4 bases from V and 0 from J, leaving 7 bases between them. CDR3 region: CASSSPYSGANVLTF. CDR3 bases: TGTGCCAGCAGTTCCCCTTACTCTGGGGCCAACGTCCTGACTTTC.

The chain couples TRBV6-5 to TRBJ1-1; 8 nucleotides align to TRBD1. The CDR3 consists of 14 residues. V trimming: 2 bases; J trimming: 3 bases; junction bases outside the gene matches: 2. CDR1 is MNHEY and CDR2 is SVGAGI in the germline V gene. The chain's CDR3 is CASSYATGDTEAFF. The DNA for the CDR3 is TGTGCCAGCAGTTACGCGACAGGGGACACTGAAGCTTTCTTT.

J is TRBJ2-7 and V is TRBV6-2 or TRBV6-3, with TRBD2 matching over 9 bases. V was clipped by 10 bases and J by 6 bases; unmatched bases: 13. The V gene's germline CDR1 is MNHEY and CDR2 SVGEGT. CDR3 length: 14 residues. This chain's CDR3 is CATLGGGAFREQYF. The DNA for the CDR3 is TGTGCCACCTTGGGCGGGGGGGCCTTCCGCGAGCAGTACTTC.

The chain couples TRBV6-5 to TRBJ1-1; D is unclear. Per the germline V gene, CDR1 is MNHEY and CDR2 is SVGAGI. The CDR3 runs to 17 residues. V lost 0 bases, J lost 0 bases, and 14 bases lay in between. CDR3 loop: CASSYSRRYAMNTEAFF. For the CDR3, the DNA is TGTGCCAGCAGTTACTCGAGAAGGTATGCGATGAACACTGAAGCTTTCTTT.

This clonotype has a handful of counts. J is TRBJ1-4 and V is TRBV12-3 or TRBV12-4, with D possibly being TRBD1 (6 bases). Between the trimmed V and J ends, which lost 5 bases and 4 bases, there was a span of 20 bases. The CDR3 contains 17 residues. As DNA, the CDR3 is TGTGCCAGCAGTCTTCAGGACAGCCCTAGGGATAATGAAAAACTGTTTTTT. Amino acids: CASSLQDSPRDNEKLFF.